This TCR beta chain was sequenced for a study of T cells in Graves' hyperthyroidism and ophthalmopathy. This clonotype was found many times. Authors of the study amplified TCR beta CDR3 regions from RNA transcripts. During a first-round RT-PCR of the TCR CDR3, the HTBI primer set was used. TCRdb called the multiplex PCR reads again in MiXCR, with one record for every CDR3 protein. The repertoire holds a few hundred thousand distinct CDR3 sequences, with approximately 22% as singletons. Germline-derived CDR1 and CDR2 are SGHDT and YYEEEE. This CDR3 has 13 amino acids. The germline V and J ends were trimmed by 5 bases and 4 bases, with 7 bases remaining between them.

Sequencing used blood. This TCR came from a woman in her forties or fifties with Graves' hyperthyroidism. The rearrangement joins TRBV5-6 to TRBJ2-6; D not resolved. The chain's CDR3 is CASSQTGANVLTF. CDR3 coding DNA: TGTGCCAGCAGTCAAACGGGGGCCAACGTCCTGACTTTC.